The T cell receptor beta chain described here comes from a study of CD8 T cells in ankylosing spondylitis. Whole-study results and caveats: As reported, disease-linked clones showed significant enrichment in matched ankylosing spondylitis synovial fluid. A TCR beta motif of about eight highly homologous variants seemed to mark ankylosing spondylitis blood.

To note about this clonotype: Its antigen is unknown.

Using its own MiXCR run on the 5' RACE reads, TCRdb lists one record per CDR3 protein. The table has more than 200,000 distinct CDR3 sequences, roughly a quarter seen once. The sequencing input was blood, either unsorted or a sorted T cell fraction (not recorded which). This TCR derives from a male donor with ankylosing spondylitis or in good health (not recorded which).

The CDR3: CSARLTKQGRNSPLHF. CDR3 bases: TGCAGTGCTCGACTCACTAAGCAGGGGCGTAATTCACCCCTCCACTTT. V and J are TRBV20-1 and TRBJ1-6; TRBD1 is a possible D gene (6 bases). V dropped 5 bases and J dropped 6 bases, with 20 bases sitting between them. The CDR3 is 16 amino acids. Germline V CDR1 and CDR2: DFQATT, SNEGSKA (reference sequence).